This T cell receptor (beta chain) was recorded in a study of blood T cell repertoires in COVID-19. Overall study context: Spain, Italy and the United States supplied samples that represented acute and convalescent COVID-19.

TCRdb's copy holds only in-frame clones and misses some; the assay was immunoSEQ multiplex PCR. The table shows fewer than 450,000 clones, with roughly 90% occurring only once. Cohorts were determined from participant-reported clinical history. V lost 4 bases and J lost 5; bases outside the gene matches: 11. The germline CDR1 and CDR2 sequences are SGHRS and YFSETQ. The CDR3 consists of 15 residues. The TCR was taken from a woman aged 25 to 39 who had recovered from COVID-19. V usage is TRBV5-1 and J usage is TRBJ2-7, with 8 positions matching TRBD1. The sample taken for sequencing was PBMCs or T cells enriched from blood (not recorded which). The CDR3 DNA reads TGCGCCAGCAGCGGTGGGGGGACAGGTGGAGACGAGCAGTACTTC. The encoded protein is CASSGGGTGGDEQYF. Looking up the rest from reference TRBV5-1 and TRBJ2-7 gives the full variable domain: KAGVTQTPRYLIKTRGQQVTLSCSPISGHRSVSWYQQTPGQGLQFLFEYFSETQRNKGNFPGRFSGRQFSNSRSEMNVSTLELGDSALYLCASSGGGTGGDEQYFGPGTRLTVT.